This T cell receptor (beta chain) was sequenced for a study of T cells in narcolepsy. For the study at large: Healthy controls were enrolled alongside patients with narcolepsy type 1 or type 2.

The assay was immunoSEQ multiplex PCR, and TCRdb's table has in-frame clones only and misses some. The table records roughly 25,000 clones, approximately 85% of them present only once. V lost 4 bases and J 5 bases, leaving 15 bases between the germline ends. The CDR3 contains 15 residues. Germline lookup yields CDR1 SGHRS and CDR2 YFSETQ. Study conclusions and caveats: Autoreactive clone sequences were missing from some blood memory CD4+ repertoires. HCRT-specific and TRIB2-specific autoreactive clonotypes appeared among same-patient CSF and blood CD4+ clonotypes. Reportedly, autoreactive clonotypes were serially detected in patients' blood but not controls'.

Note on this clone: Its antigen is currently unknown.

The sequencing input was CD45RA- memory CD4+ T cells from PBMCs. This receptor was identified in a human donor with narcolepsy. The chain uses TRBV5-1 and TRBJ2-2; D might be TRBD1 (6 bases). CDR3 loop: CASSLSDSTTGELFF. CDR3 coding DNA: TGCGCCAGCAGCCTATCGGACAGCACTACCGGGGAGCTGTTTTTT.